A selection of T cell receptor beta chains follows, all from one sample in a study of shared clonotypes between healthy human individuals. Here immunoSEQ multiplex PCR was the method, and the copy in TCRdb shows in-frame clones only, minus some. This table holds 1.4 million to 1.5 million clones, roughly 97% found once. The sample taken for sequencing was naive CD4+ T cells sorted from blood. These TCRs come from a man aged 25 to 40 in good health. Both conserved end residues are part of each CDR3. Each record gives: V gene, clone size, D gene, J gene, CDR3 DNA, CDR3 protein. The D gene is left open where the match is weak. Clone size appears in some rows only: once, few, many, or a class for an expanded clone.

>TRBV9|-|-|TRBJ1-1
TGTGCCAGCAGCGTAGGATCCGGTGGAGGGGCTGAAGCTTTCTTT
CASSVGSGGGAEAFF
>TRBV27|-|-|TRBJ2-7
TGTGCCAGCAGTTGGACCGTAAGCTCCTACGAGCAGTACTTC
CASSWTVSSYEQYF
>TRBV25-1|-|TRBD2|TRBJ2-1
TGTGCCAGCAGTGGACTAGCGGGAGGAACCAATGAGCAGTTCTTC
CASSGLAGGTNEQFF
>TRBV19|-|-|TRBJ1-5
TGTGCCAGTAGTTGGGAGGGGTTGGGTCAGCCCCAGCATTTT
CASSWEGLGQPQHF
>TRBV5-4|-|TRBD1|TRBJ2-7
TGTGCCAGCAGCCGTCGGACAGGTACCGGGTACGAGCAGTACTTC
CASSRRTGTGYEQYF
>TRBV4-1|-|TRBD2|TRBJ2-3
TGCGCCAGCAGCACCGGACTAGCGGGAGCGGCAGATACGCAGTATTTT
CASSTGLAGAADTQYF
>TRBV15|-|TRBD2|TRBJ2-3
TGTGCCACCAGCACCACCCTAACTAGGCGGGAGGGCACAGATACGCAGTATTTT
CATSTTLTRREGTDTQYF
>TRBV10-3|-|TRBD1|TRBJ1-2
TGTGCCATCAGCCCGACAGGGGATGGCTACACCTTC
CAISPTGDGYTF
>TRBV2|-|-|TRBJ1-5
TGTGCCAGCAGCACAGGAGAAGGGCAGCCCCAGCATTTT
CASSTGEGQPQHF
>TRBV7-2|-|-|TRBJ1-2
TGTGCCAGCAGTCGAAGCCGGGCCACAATTCTTAACTATGGCTACACCTTC
CASSRSRATILNYGYTF
>TRBV21-1|-|-|TRBJ2-2
TGTGCCAGCAGCAAACAACAGGGGGCTTCCGGGGAGCTGTTTTTT
CASSKQQGASGELFF
>TRBV5-1|-|-|TRBJ1-1
TGCGCCAGCAGCTTGGAATACAAGAAGACAATGAACACTGAAGCTTTCTTT
CASSLEYKKTMNTEAFF
>TRBV27|-|TRBD2|TRBJ2-5
TGTGCCAGCAGTTTTAGCCCCGCCCGGGGACTAGCGGGAGGGGGGCAAGAGACCCAGTACTTC
CASSFSPARGLAGGGQETQYF
>TRBV28|once|-|TRBJ2-6
TGTGCCAGCAGTTTCCAGGGACCCGGGGCCAACGTCCTGACTTTC
CASSFQGPGANVLTF
>TRBV18|-|-|TRBJ1-4
TGTGCCAGCTCTACCTCTGGGATTAATGAAAAACTGTTTTTT
CASSTSGINEKLFF
>TRBV18|-|-|TRBJ2-3
TGTGCCAGCTCCCCGGGACCTTTCGATACGCAGTATTTT
CASSPGPFDTQYF
>TRBV10-3|-|TRBD1|TRBJ1-5
TGTGCCATCAGTCCTCTACAGCGGGGACAGGGATGGAATCAGCCCCAGCATTTT
CAISPLQRGQGWNQPQHF
>TRBV2|-|TRBD2|TRBJ2-7
TGTGCCACCTTAGCAGTGACCACCCGTAGGGTGACTAGCCTCTACGAGCAGTACTTC
CATLAVTTRRVTSLYEQYF
>TRBV5-1|-|-|TRBJ1-1
TGCGCCAGCAGCCCCCTTTTCGGGGGCGAAGCTTTCTTT
CASSPLFGGEAFF
>TRBV27|-|TRBD1|TRBJ1-1
TGTGCCAGCAGTCTCCGGGACAGGGATATATACACTGAAGCTTTCTTT
CASSLRDRDIYTEAFF
>TRBV30|-|-|TRBJ2-7
TGTGCCTGGAGTGGGACCTCACTTTCCTACGAGCAGTACTTC
CAWSGTSLSYEQYF
>TRBV6-1|-|-|TRBJ2-5
TGTGCCAGCAGTGAAGCGGCCGGGACACGGGAGACCCAGTACTTC
CASSEAAGTRETQYF
>TRBV2|-|-|TRBJ1-5
TGTGCCAGCACGGCGGAGGCCAATCAGCCCCAGCATTTT
CASTAEANQPQHF
>TRBV7-9|-|TRBD2|TRBJ2-7
TGTGCCAGCAGCTTAGGACTAGCGAGCTCCTACGAGCAGTACTTC
CASSLGLASSYEQYF
>TRBV5-1|once|-|TRBJ2-3
TGCGCCAGCAGCTTGGAAGCGGTACAAACAGATACGCAGTATTTT
CASSLEAVQTDTQYF
>TRBV5-8|-|TRBD2|TRBJ2-7
TGTGCCAGCAGCCCTCGACACCCACCGGGGGGGCAGTACTTC
CASSPRHPPGGQYF
>TRBV19|-|TRBD1|TRBJ1-2
TGTGCCAGCCTTGGACAGGGGGTTGCTGGCTACACCTTC
CASLGQGVAGYTF
>TRBV5-5|-|TRBD1|TRBJ1-4
TGTGCCAGCAGCTCCCCGGGACAGCCGTTTGGAAAACTGTTTTTT
CASSSPGQPFGKLFF
>TRBV29-1|-|-|TRBJ2-3
TGCAGCGTCGCTCTAGGAGACCCTAGCACAGATACGCAGTATTTT
CSVALGDPSTDTQYF
>TRBV27|-|-|TRBJ2-7
TGTGCCAGCAGTTTAGCCCGGGGGACGAGCGAGAGCTACGAGCAGTACTTC
CASSLARGTSESYEQYF
>TRBV9|-|TRBD2|TRBJ2-7
TGTGCCAGCAGTCTAGCGGCAGACCTCTACGAGCAGTACTTC
CASSLAADLYEQYF
>TRBV28|-|-|TRBJ1-3
TGTGCCAGCAGTCCTCGTACTCGGAGCTCTGGAAACACCATATATTTT
CASSPRTRSSGNTIYF
>TRBV28|once|TRBD2|TRBJ2-5
TGTGCCAGCAGTTCATCTAGCGGGAGTTTGCAGACCCAGTACTTC
CASSSSSGSLQTQYF
>TRBV30|-|-|TRBJ2-2
TGTGCCTGGAGCTACCCCCCTCGGGGGGCTTGGAACACCGGGGAGCTGTTTTTT
CAWSYPPRGAWNTGELFF
>TRBV6-5|-|-|TRBJ2-2
TGTGCCAGCAGTTACTCGAGAGACGGCGAGCGAGAGCTGTTTTTT
CASSYSRDGERELFF
>TRBV2|-|TRBD2|TRBJ2-1
TGTGCCAGCCTATTCGCTAGCGGGGCCTACAATGAGCAGTTCTTC
CASLFASGAYNEQFF
>TRBV2|-|-|TRBJ2-3
TGTGCCAGCACGGAGGGGGGGGGCACAGATACGCAGTATTTT
CASTEGGGTDTQYF
>TRBV5-4|-|-|TRBJ1-1
TGTGCCAGCAGCGCCCTAGGTGAGGGGAACACTGAAGCTTTCTTT
CASSALGEGNTEAFF
>TRBV7-2|-|-|TRBJ2-7
TGTGCCAGCAGCTTAGGCCTAGCGAACTCCTACGAGCAGTACTTC
CASSLGLANSYEQYF
>TRBV7-6|-|-|TRBJ2-3
TGTGCCAGCAGCTTAGCGACGGGTCTCACAGATACGCAGTATTTT
CASSLATGLTDTQYF
>TRBV5-1|-|TRBD1|TRBJ1-2
TGCGCCAGCAGCCAGACCCCCAGACAGGGTCAAGGCTACACCTTC
CASSQTPRQGQGYTF